These 12 T cell receptor beta chains were all obtained from the same sample, sequenced in a study of CD8+ T cells in alopecia areata (dated by TCRdb to the late 2010s). Library preparation employed the immunoSEQ multiplex PCR assay. For TCR sequencing, RNA was extracted from every sample and reverse transcribed into cDNA to serve as template. Entries here come from immuneACCESS through TCRdb and include only in-frame sequences with V and J called. Some clones fail to appear in such tables; in the studies checked, an unresolved V gene covers under half of the shortfall, and the cause of the remainder is unknown. The sample table records 150,000 or so clones; 47% of these occur just once. Approximately 6.8% of the sample is held by the ten biggest clonotypes. What was sequenced was CD4+ T cells sorted from blood. The receptors shown here come from a human donor with alopecia areata.

The chain couples TRBV19 to TRBJ1-5; no reliable D call. Between the trimmed V and J ends, which lost 5 bases and 1 base, there was a span of 9 bases. The CDR3 loop spans 14 amino acids. The V gene's germline CDR1 is LNHDA and CDR2 SQIVND (reference sequence). The CDR3 is CASSPKASNQPQHF. CDR3 DNA: TGTGCCAGTAGTCCCAAGGCGAGCAATCAGCCCCAGCATTTT.

This clone was seen a handful of times. The chain couples TRBV5-1 to TRBJ2-7; 13 bases fit TRBD2. There are 16 residues in the CDR3. The germline V gene encodes CDR1 SGHRS and CDR2 YFSETQ. With 3 bases clipped from V and 5 bases from J, the junction kept 8 bases outside the gene matches. The CDR3 sequence: CASSSGLAGDLHEQYF. In DNA, the CDR3 is TGCGCCAGCAGCTCCGGACTAGCGGGAGATCTCCACGAGCAGTACTTC.

This sequence joins TRBV11-1 and TRBJ1-1; D is perhaps TRBD1 (5 bases). The length of the CDR3 is 13 residues. Germline CDR1 reads SGHAT; CDR2 reads FQDESV (reference sequence). Trimming shortened V by 5 bases and J by 6 bases, and 13 bases separated the two germline ends. This CDR3 reads CASSLPGSPEAFF. In DNA form, the CDR3 reads TGTGCCAGCAGCCTACCAGGGTCGCCTGAAGCTTTCTTT.

For this clone: The same CDR3 arises from other DNA sequences in this sample as well. This chain connects TRBV11-2 to TRBJ2-3; D ambiguous. Germline CDR1 and CDR2: SGHAT and FQNNGV. Deletions cut 1 base from V and 3 bases from J, with 2 bases between. CDR3 length: 12 amino acids. The CDR3 DNA reads as TGTGCCAGCAGCTTAGTGACAGATACGCAGTATTTT. This sequence encodes CASSLVTDTQYF.

The chain is built from TRBV27 and TRBJ2-1, with 8 bases fitting TRBD1. The length of the CDR3 is 13 residues. Germline lookup yields CDR1 MNHEY and CDR2 SMNVEV (reference sequence). Unmatched junction bases numbered 2, after V lost 4 bases and J lost 6 bases. CDR3 coding DNA: TGTGCCAGCAGTTCGACAGGGGTCAATGAGCAGTTCTTC. This translates into CASSSTGVNEQFF.

The CDR3 protein is CSVARDSDQPQHF. The CDR3, as DNA: TGCAGCGTTGCTCGGGACAGCGATCAGCCCCAGCATTTT. The chain uses TRBV29-1 and TRBJ1-5; 7 bases align to TRBD1. This CDR3 has 13 residues. With V trimmed by 4 bases and J by 5 bases, 5 bases remained unmatched. Germline V gene data show CDR1 as SQVTM and CDR2 as ANQGSEA.

There are a few counts of this clone. The V call is TRBV2, the J call TRBJ2-5; 7 positions agree with TRBD1. Germline V gene lookup returns CDR1 SNHLY and CDR2 FYNNEI. The CDR3 has 14 amino acids. V was pared by 4 bases and J by 5 bases, with 7 bases of the junction left unmatched. The DNA of the CDR3 is TGTGCCAGCAGTGTAGACAGGGCGCGGGAGACCCAGTACTTC. Residues: CASSVDRARETQYF.

The V gene is TRBV6-5, the J gene TRBJ1-1, with D possibly TRBD1 on 6 matching bases. Germline loops: CDR1 MNHEY, CDR2 SVGAGI. CDR3 size: 13 residues. V dropped 1 base and J dropped 5 bases, with 8 bases sitting between them. The CDR3 reads CASSYFRGTEAFF. For the CDR3, the DNA is TGTGCCAGCAGTTACTTCAGGGGAACTGAAGCTTTCTTT.

The gene calls are TRBV29-1 and TRBJ1-1; the match to TRBD1 covers 10 bases. There are 12 residues in the CDR3. Germline lookup yields CDR1 SQVTM and CDR2 ANQGSEA. The trim removed 4 bases at V and 9 bases at J, leaving 5 bases unmatched. DNA of the CDR3: TGCAGCGTTGGGGGACAGGGGATCCAAGCTTTCTTT. Protein: CSVGGQGIQAFF.

This clone was seen more than once but under ten times. This may come from a read error, since a much larger clone is one base off. This chain connects TRBV28 to TRBJ2-3; the D gene is possibly TRBD2 (5 bases). From germline, CDR1 is MDHEN and CDR2 SYDVKM. CDR3 length: 13 residues. V was cut by 2 bases and J by 3 bases, with 6 bases left in between. The CDR3: CASSLEGTDTQYF. In DNA form, the CDR3 reads TGTGCCAGCAGTTTAGAGGGAACAGATACGCAGTATTTT.

The rearrangement links TRBV5-1 to TRBJ2-1; D ambiguous. This CDR3 is built from 13 residues. V shed 0 bases and J shed 8 bases, with 9 bases lying between them. The V gene's germline CDR1 is SGHRS and CDR2 YFSETQ. CDR3 bases: TGCGCCAGCAGCTTGGTTTCTCGGGATGAGCAGTTCTTC. Translated, it gives CASSLVSRDEQFF.

The chain joins TRBV29-1 to TRBJ2-1; D perhaps matches TRBD1 (5 bases). The CDR3 contains 17 residues. Germline V lookup: CDR1 SQVTM, CDR2 ANQGSEA. The V gene lost 6 bases and the J gene lost 3 bases, with 24 bases spanning the gap. Written as DNA, the CDR3 is TGCAGCGTCGGACCCCCTAAGACAGAGAGACTCTACAATGAGCAGTTCTTC. Protein: CSVGPPKTERLYNEQFF.